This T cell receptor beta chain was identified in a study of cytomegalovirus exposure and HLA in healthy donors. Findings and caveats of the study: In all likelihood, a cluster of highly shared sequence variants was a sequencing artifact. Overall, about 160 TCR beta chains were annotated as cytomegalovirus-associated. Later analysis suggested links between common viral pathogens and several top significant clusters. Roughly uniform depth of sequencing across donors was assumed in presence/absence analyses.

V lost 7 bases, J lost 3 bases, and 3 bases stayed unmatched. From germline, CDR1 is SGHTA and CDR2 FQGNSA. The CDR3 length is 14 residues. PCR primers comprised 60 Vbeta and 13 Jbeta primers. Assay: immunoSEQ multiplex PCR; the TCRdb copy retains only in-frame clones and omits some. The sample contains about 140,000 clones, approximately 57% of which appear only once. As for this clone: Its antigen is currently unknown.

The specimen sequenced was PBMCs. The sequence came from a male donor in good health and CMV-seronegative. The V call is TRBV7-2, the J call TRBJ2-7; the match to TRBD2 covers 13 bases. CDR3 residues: CASTRTSGGYEQYF. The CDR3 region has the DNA TGTGCCAGCACCCGGACTAGCGGGGGCTACGAGCAGTACTTC.